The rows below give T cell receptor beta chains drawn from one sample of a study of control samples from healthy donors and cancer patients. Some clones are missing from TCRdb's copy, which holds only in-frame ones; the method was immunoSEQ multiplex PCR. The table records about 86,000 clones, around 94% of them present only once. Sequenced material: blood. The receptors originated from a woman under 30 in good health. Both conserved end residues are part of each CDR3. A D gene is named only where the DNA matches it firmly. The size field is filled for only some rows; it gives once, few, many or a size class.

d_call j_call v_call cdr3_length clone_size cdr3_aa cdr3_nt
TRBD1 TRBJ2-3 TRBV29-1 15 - CSVESDRGVTDTQYF TGCAGCGTTGAGAGCGACAGGGGAGTAACAGATACGCAGTATTTT
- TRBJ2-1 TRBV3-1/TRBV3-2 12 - CASSHVPNEQFF TGTGCCAGCAGCCATGTCCCCAATGAGCAGTTCTTC
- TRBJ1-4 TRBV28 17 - CASSSPVAGDANEKLFF TGTGCCAGCAGTTCCCCAGTCGCAGGGGATGCTAATGAAAAACTGTTTTTT
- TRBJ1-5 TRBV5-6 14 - CASSTGRNNQPQHF TGTGCCAGCAGCACTGGACGAAACAATCAGCCCCAGCATTTT
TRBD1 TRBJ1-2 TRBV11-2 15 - CASSPRDRFIYGYTF TGTGCCAGCAGCCCGCGGGACAGGTTCATCTATGGCTACACCTTC
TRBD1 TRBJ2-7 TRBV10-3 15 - CAISETGTGGGEQYF TGTGCCATCAGTGAAACCGGGACAGGGGGCGGCGAGCAGTACTTC
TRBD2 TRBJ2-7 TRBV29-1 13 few CSALAENSYEQYF TGCAGCGCCCTAGCGGAAAACTCCTACGAGCAGTACTTC
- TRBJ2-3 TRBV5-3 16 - CARSLCIPGSTDTQYF TGTGCCAGAAGCTTGTGTATCCCGGGAAGCACAGATACGCAGTATTTT
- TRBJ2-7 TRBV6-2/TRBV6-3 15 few CASRPGLGDSYEQYF TGTGCCAGCCGCCCGGGGTTGGGAGATTCCTACGAGCAGTACTTC
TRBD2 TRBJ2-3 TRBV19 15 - CASSTRTSVVDTQYF TGTGCCAGTAGTACCCGGACTAGCGTAGTAGATACGCAGTATTTT
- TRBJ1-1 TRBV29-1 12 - CSVEWGNTEAFF TGCAGCGTTGAATGGGGTAACACTGAAGCTTTCTTT
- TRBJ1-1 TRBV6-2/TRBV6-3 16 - CASSYGRTDANTEAFF TGTGCCAGCAGTTACGGCAGGACAGACGCGAACACTGAAGCTTTCTTT
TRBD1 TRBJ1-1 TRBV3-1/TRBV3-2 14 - CASSQPTGGTEAFF TGTGCCAGCAGCCAGCCCACAGGGGGCACTGAAGCTTTCTTT
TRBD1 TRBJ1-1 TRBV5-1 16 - CASSLAGGTMNTEAFF TGCGCCAGCAGCTTGGCAGGGGGCACCATGAACACTGAAGCTTTCTTT
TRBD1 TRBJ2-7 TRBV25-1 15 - CASSEMTGKAYEQYF TGTGCCAGCAGTGAAATGACAGGGAAAGCCTACGAGCAGTACTTC
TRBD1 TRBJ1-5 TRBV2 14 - CASSDRGGNQPQHF TGTGCCAGCAGCGACAGGGGGGGCAATCAGCCCCAGCATTTT
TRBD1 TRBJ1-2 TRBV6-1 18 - CASSEEDRVFPRWGGYTF TGTGCCAGCAGTGAAGAGGACAGGGTGTTCCCGCGGTGGGGTGGCTACACCTTC
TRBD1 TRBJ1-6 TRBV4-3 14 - CASSPRDRDSPLHF TGCGCCAGCAGCCCCCGGGACAGGGATTCACCCCTCCACTTT
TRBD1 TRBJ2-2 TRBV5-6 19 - CASSLAGTGMVANTGELFF TGTGCCAGCAGCTTGGCCGGGACAGGGATGGTCGCGAACACCGGGGAGCTGTTTTTT
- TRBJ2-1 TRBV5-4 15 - CASSLARVIAVEQFF TGTGCCAGCAGCTTGGCTCGCGTTATTGCGGTTGAGCAGTTCTTC
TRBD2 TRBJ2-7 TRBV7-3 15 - CASSLSRDYNYEQYF TGTGCCAGCAGCTTAAGCCGGGACTACAACTACGAGCAGTACTTC
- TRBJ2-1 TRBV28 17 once CASSLYGGQFVRGEQFF TGTGCCAGCAGTTTATACGGGGGGCAGTTTGTTAGAGGGGAGCAGTTCTTC
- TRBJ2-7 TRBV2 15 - CASSAPTVPSGEQYF TGTGCCAGCAGTGCCCCGACAGTTCCCTCAGGGGAGCAGTACTTC
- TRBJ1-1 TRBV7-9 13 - CASSRSRSTEAFF TGTGCCAGCAGCCGCTCAAGGAGCACTGAAGCTTTCTTT